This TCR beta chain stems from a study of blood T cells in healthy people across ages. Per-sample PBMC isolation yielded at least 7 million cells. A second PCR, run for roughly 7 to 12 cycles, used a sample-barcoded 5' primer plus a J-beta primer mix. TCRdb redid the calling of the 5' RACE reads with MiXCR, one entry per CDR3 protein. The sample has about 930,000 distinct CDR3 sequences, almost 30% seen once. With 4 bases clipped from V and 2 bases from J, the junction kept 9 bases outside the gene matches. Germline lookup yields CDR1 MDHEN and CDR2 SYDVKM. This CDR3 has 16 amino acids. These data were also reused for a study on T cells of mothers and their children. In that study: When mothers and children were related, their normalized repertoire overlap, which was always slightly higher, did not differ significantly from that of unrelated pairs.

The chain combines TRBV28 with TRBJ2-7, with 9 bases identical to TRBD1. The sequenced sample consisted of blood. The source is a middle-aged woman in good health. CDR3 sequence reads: CASSSRWDRVPYEQYF. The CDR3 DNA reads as TGTGCCAGCAGTTCCAGGTGGGACAGGGTTCCCTACGAGCAGTACTTC.